The 20 T cell receptor beta chains presented below share a single source sample, sequenced in a study of metastatic and nonmetastatic thyroid tumors. TCRdb re-analyzed the PCR reads using MiXCR. The data show fewer than 20,000 clones, 25% to 35% seen once. No patient had received any treatment before thyroid surgery. Sequencing used tumor tissue. These receptors were taken from a male donor with papillary thyroid cancer or a benign thyroid nodule (not recorded which). Some clones in this sample may be carry-over from other donors' samples.

CDR3 bases: TGTGCCAGCAGTTACTGGACAGGGACTGGCTACACCTTC. It is translated as CASSYWTGTGYTF. This chain links TRBV6-9 with TRBJ1-2; TRBD1 matches 8 bases. CDR1 MNHGY and CDR2 SVAAGI come from the germline V gene. J gave up 7 bases and V 3 bases, and 4 bases lay outside the gene matches. The CDR3 consists of 13 residues.

This chain connects TRBV20-1 to TRBJ1-2; a possible D gene is TRBD1 (6 bases). Germline CDR1 and CDR2: DFQATT and SNEGSKA (reference sequence). The CDR3 loop spans 9 amino acids. Trimming stripped 4 bases from V and 12 bases from J, with 9 bases between. CDR3 amino acids: CSAKGGDTF. The CDR3 DNA sequence: TGCAGTGCTAAGGGGGGGGACACCTTC.

This clone was seen at least ten times. This rearrangement joins TRBV5-1 to TRBJ2-5; 10 positions agree with TRBD2. This CDR3 has 17 amino acids. CDR1 and CDR2 (germline): SGHRS, YFSETQ. Trimming at V came to 4 bases and at J to 2 bases, leaving 11 bases not matched to a gene. CDR3 nucleotides: TGCGCCAGCAGCCCCCCTCAAGGTAGCGGGGGGCAAGAGACCCAGTACTTC. Translated: CASSPPQGSGGQETQYF.

This clone showed up many times. A much larger clone lies one base from this, so it may be a read error. CDR3 nucleotide sequence: TGCGCCAGCAGCTTGGTTCAGGGGGCTTCCTACAAGCAGTACTTC. Its translation is CASSLVQGASYKQYF. The V call is TRBV5-1, the J call TRBJ2-7, with 8 bases aligning to TRBD1. CDR3 length: 15 amino acids. Germline CDR1 SGHRS, CDR2 YFSETQ.

The V gene is TRBV24-1, the J gene TRBJ1-5, with TRBD1 as a possible D gene (5 bases). The CDR3 covers 15 residues. Germline V gene data show CDR1 as KGHDR and CDR2 as SFDVKD. Trimming cost V 6 bases and J 9 bases, with 20 bases left between them. The CDR3 reads CATSNSGLHSTPQHF. CDR3 DNA sequence: TGTGCCACCAGTAATTCGGGGCTCCACTCTACGCCCCAGCATTTT.

This clone was detected only a few times. The V gene is TRBV6-1, the J gene TRBJ1-4; weak D call: TRBD1 (6 bases). This CDR3 is built from 14 residues. Trimming left V 6 bases short and J 7 bases short, with 15 bases between. The V gene's germline CDR1 is MNHNS and CDR2 SASEGT. CDR3 bases: TGTGCCAGCAGCGCTTCAGGGGAGAGTGAAAAACTGTTTTTT. Amino acid sequence: CASSASGESEKLFF.

In this sample, this clone turned up many times. The rearrangement joins TRBV5-8 to TRBJ1-2; no definite D call. The CDR3 has 16 residues. Trimming removed 4 bases at V and 6 bases at J, with 22 bases between. CDR1 is SGHTS, CDR2 YDEGEE, per germline. CDR3: CASSPRRRAPGDGYTF. The CDR3 bases are TGTGCCAGCAGCCCCCGACGGAGGGCACCTGGGGATGGCTACACCTTC.

This clone was counted at least ten times. The chain employs TRBV12-3 or TRBV12-4 and TRBJ2-3; no clear D gene. The CDR3 loop spans 13 amino acids. The V and J ends lost 3 bases and 2 bases respectively, with 6 bases between them. The CDR3 protein is CASSFSYTDTQYF. CDR3 sequence (DNA): TGTGCCAGCAGTTTTTCGTACACAGATACGCAGTATTTT.

The CDR3 loop reads CASSVLETITDTQYF. Written as DNA, the CDR3 is TGTGCCAGCAGCGTCCTAGAGACAATCACAGATACGCAGTATTTT. This rearrangement joins TRBV2 to TRBJ2-3; no reliable D call. This CDR3 contains 15 residues. V gave up 6 bases and J gave up 2 bases, with 15 bases separating them. CDR1 is SNHLY and CDR2 is FYNNEI in the germline V gene.

This clone was seen a handful of times. The chain has TRBV28 and TRBJ1-2; no clear D gene. Germline CDR1 and CDR2: MDHEN and SYDVKM. V was clipped by 5 bases and J by 8 bases, with 18 bases between them. This CDR3 contains 14 residues. The DNA of the CDR3 is TGTGCCAGCAGTCCGGACGAAGGGTCTGACGGCTACACCTTC. It translates to CASSPDEGSDGYTF.

This clone was detected ten times or more. The chain is built from TRBV9 and TRBJ2-1; D possibly corresponds to TRBD1 (5 bases). V lost 0 bases, J lost 3 bases, and 16 bases lay in between. This CDR3 has 17 amino acids. The germline gives CDR1 SGDLS, CDR2 YYNGEE. CDR3 nucleotides: TGTGCCAGCAGCGTAGACGACAGCCCGACGCACTACAATGAGCAGTTCTTC. Translated: CASSVDDSPTHYNEQFF.

This clone was seen ten or more times. The V call is TRBV11-3, the J call TRBJ2-1; D not resolved. This CDR3 comprises 17 residues. V was pared by 4 bases and J by 0 bases, with 16 bases between. CDR1 is SGHNT, CDR2 YENEEA, per germline. CDR3 bases: TGTGCCAGCAGCTCCTACCTACTACCGAGCTCCTACAATGAGCAGTTCTTC. Its protein product is CASSSYLLPSSYNEQFF.

The V and J genes are TRBV6-1 and TRBJ2-5, with D maybe TRBD1 (5 bases). V lost 5 bases to trimming and J lost 1 base, with 14 bases between them. Germline V gene data show CDR1 as MNHNS and CDR2 as SASEGT. The length of the CDR3 is 15 residues. The CDR3 region has the DNA TGTGCCAGCAGTAACCAGGGTATTCCCCAAGAGACCCAGTACTTC. As protein: CASSNQGIPQETQYF.

This clone was counted ten times or more. The CDR3 bases are TGTGCCACCAGTGATTTAAGTTCCCATGGGCAGTTCTTC. Translated, it gives CATSDLSSHGQFF. V is TRBV24-1 and J is TRBJ2-1; no reliable D call. The V end lost 1 base, the J end lost 12 bases, and 12 bases lay between the germline ends. CDR1 and CDR2 from the germline V gene are KGHDR and SFDVKD. The CDR3 is 13 residues long.

This rearrangement joins TRBV19 to TRBJ2-1; no definite D call. Trimming pared 3 bases from V and 5 bases from J, leaving 11 bases between. Germline CDR1 reads LNHDA; CDR2 reads SQIVND (reference sequence). CDR3 length equals 14 residues. CDR3 nucleotides: TGTGCCAGTAGTATCCTCCGGAGCCACAATGAGCAGTTCTTC. This sequence encodes CASSILRSHNEQFF.

This sequence joins TRBV7-8 and TRBJ2-7, with 12 bases aligning to TRBD2. CDR1 is SGHVS, CDR2 FQNEAQ, per germline. This CDR3 contains 14 residues. Germline trimming cut 1 base from V and 5 bases from J; bases unmatched to any gene: 0. The CDR3 spells CASSLGLAGDEQYF. The CDR3 region has the DNA TGTGCCAGCAGCTTAGGACTAGCGGGAGACGAGCAGTACTTC.

As for this clone: This may stem from a read error, because a much larger clone lies one nucleotide away. The chain employs TRBV7-2 and TRBJ2-3, with unresolved D. Trimming pared 4 bases from V and 3 bases from J, leaving 8 bases between. The CDR3 loop spans 13 amino acids. Germline CDR1 and CDR2: SGHTA and FQGNSA. DNA for the CDR3: TGTGCCAGCAGCTCAATGGCGACAGATACGCAGTATTTT. It encodes CASSSMATDTQYF.

This clone showed up just a few times. This chain connects TRBV18 to TRBJ2-1, with 10 bases lining up with TRBD2. Germline V lookup: CDR1 KGHSH, CDR2 LQKENI. This CDR3 spans 15 amino acids. J was trimmed by 7 bases and V by 3 bases; bases with no gene match: 6. For the CDR3, the DNA is TGTGCCAGCTCACCGTTAGCGGGAGGCGGGAATGAGCAGTTCTTC. It specifies CASSPLAGGGNEQFF.

Sample share makes this clone medium-sized (0.01 to 0.1%). Other nucleotide sequences in the sample specify the same CDR3. The rearrangement links TRBV6-1 to TRBJ2-5; D assignment may be TRBD1 or TRBD2 (6 bases each). The V end lost 4 bases, the J end lost 5 bases, and 14 bases lay between the germline ends. Per germline, CDR1 MNHNS and CDR2 SASEGT. The CDR3 loop spans 14 amino acids. The CDR3 bases are TGTGCCAGCAGTGGGGGGGCGGTTGGGGAGACCCAGTACTTC. Amino acids: CASSGGAVGETQYF.

On this clone: A junction end diverges from the germline sequence, so it may reflect a read error. The V gene is TRBV6-2 or TRBV6-3, the J gene TRBJ2-7; D not certain. This CDR3 is built from 12 residues. CDR1 MNHEY and CDR2 SVGEGT come from the germline V gene. CDR3 region: CASSNPLDPSVF. The CDR3, as DNA: TGTGCCAGCAGTAACCCTCTAGATCCCTCGGTCTTC.